This entry lists 24 T cell receptor beta chains sequenced from one sample in a study of blood T cell repertoires in COVID-19. Clones were sequenced by immunoSEQ multiplex PCR, and TCRdb holds only the in-frame ones, with some missing. The table includes 260,000 or so clones, 88% detected once. Sequenced: peripheral blood. The receptors stem from a human donor in a cohort sampled during active COVID-19.

The chain is built from TRBV5-1 and TRBJ2-7; TRBD2 might be the D (6 bases). CDR3 length: 15 residues. Trimming removed 3 bases from V and 3 bases from J, with 16 bases in between. The germline gives CDR1 SGHRS, CDR2 YFSETQ. This CDR3 is CASSSLRASDYEQYF. CDR3 nucleotides: TGCGCCAGCAGCTCCCTTCGGGCTAGCGACTACGAGCAGTACTTC.

In DNA, the CDR3 is TGTGCCAGCAGTTTCGAGGGGAACACTGAAGCTTTCTTT. Translated: CASSFEGNTEAFF. This chain links TRBV27 with TRBJ1-1, with D unresolved. The ends were cut back, 3 bases at V and 1 base at J, with 6 bases in the middle. CDR3 size: 13 residues. Germline lookup yields CDR1 MNHEY and CDR2 SMNVEV (reference sequence).

This clone was picked up a small number of times. The V gene is TRBV5-1, the J gene TRBJ2-1, with D tentatively TRBD1 (5 bases). With 4 bases removed from V and 10 bases from J, the gap between germline ends came to 9 bases. Germline CDR1 and CDR2: SGHRS and YFSETQ. The CDR3 sequence is 11 residues long. The CDR3 region has the DNA TGCGCCAGCAGCCTGGGGCGGGAGCAGTTCTTC. Translating it yields CASSLGREQFF.

This rearrangement joins TRBV6-4 to TRBJ1-5, with TRBD1 identical over 9 bases. Per the germline V gene, CDR1 is MRHNA and CDR2 is SNTAGT. V dropped 0 bases and J dropped 7; count of bases not matched to a gene: 7. The length of the CDR3 is 16 residues. Here the CDR3 DNA reads TGTGCCAGCAGTGACTCCAGGGACAGGGATCGGCAGCCCCAGCATTTT. The encoded protein is CASSDSRDRDRQPQHF.

This clone has just a few counts. This rearrangement joins TRBV5-1 to TRBJ1-4, with 10 nucleotides matching TRBD1. Germline lookup yields CDR1 SGHRS and CDR2 YFSETQ. CDR3 length: 14 amino acids. The ends lost 3 bases at V and 6 bases at J; junction bases unmatched: 2. DNA for the CDR3: TGCGCCAGCAGCTGGGGGACAGGGGATGAAAAACTGTTTTTT. Amino acid sequence: CASSWGTGDEKLFF.

This chain's CDR3 is CASSPRTGGYTIYF. CDR3 nucleotide sequence: TGTGCCAGCAGCCCCCGGACAGGGGGCTACACCATATATTTT. The chain recombines TRBV7-2 with TRBJ1-3; 11 bases align to TRBD1. Germline trimming cut 5 bases from V and 8 bases from J; bases unmatched to any gene: 5. Per the germline V gene, CDR1 is SGHTA and CDR2 is FQGNSA. CDR3 length equals 14 residues.

The chain recombines TRBV19 with TRBJ1-1; possible D gene TRBD1, 5 bases. This CDR3 spans 12 amino acids. The germline V gene has CDR1 LNHDA and CDR2 SQIVND (reference sequence). The V and J ends lost 6 bases and 4 bases respectively, with 9 bases between them. CDR3 in DNA: TGTGCCAGTAGAAGGGGAGGCACTGAAGCTTTCTTT. Its translation: CASRRGGTEAFF. The variable domain in full, with the rest retrieved from reference TRBV19 and TRBJ1-1, is DGGITQSPKYLFRKEGQNVTLSCEQNLNHDAMYWYRQDPGQGLRLIYYSQIVNDFQKGDIAEGYSVSREKKESFPLTVTSAQKNPTAFYLCASRRGGTEAFFGQGTRLTVV.

CDR3 protein: CASSKATFTGRCQPQHF. CDR3 nucleotide sequence: TGTGCCAGCAGCAAAGCAACTTTCACAGGGCGATGCCAGCCCCAGCATTTT. The gene calls are TRBV21-1 and TRBJ1-5; the table's D call, TRBD1, was not checked against the DNA. TRBV21-1 is shown as a pseudogene. The CDR3 contains 17 residues.

The gene calls are TRBV6-5 and TRBJ2-7; 7 positions agree with TRBD1. This CDR3 has 15 amino acids. Germline loops: CDR1 MNHEY, CDR2 SVGAGI. V was clipped by 6 bases and J by 2 bases; unmatched bases: 10. CDR3 amino acids: CASSRLQGLTYEQYF. CDR3 DNA: TGTGCCAGCAGCCGATTACAGGGGCTGACCTACGAGCAGTACTTC.

As DNA, the CDR3 is TGCGCCAGCAGCTTGGATCCAGGGCGAGATAGTTCACCCCTCCACTTT. It encodes CASSLDPGRDSSPLHF. The rearrangement joins TRBV5-1 to TRBJ1-6; D is perhaps TRBD1 (5 bases). The V gene's germline CDR1 is SGHRS and CDR2 YFSETQ. The CDR3 runs to 16 residues. The V and J ends lost 0 bases and 9 bases respectively, with 16 bases between them. Complete variable domain (other parts from reference TRBV5-1 and TRBJ1-6): KAGVTQTPRYLIKTRGQQVTLSCSPISGHRSVSWYQQTPGQGLQFLFEYFSETQRNKGNFPGRFSGRQFSNSRSEMNVSTLELGDSALYLCASSLDPGRDSSPLHFGNGTRLTVT.

The CDR3 loop reads CASSKQRLAGRLCEQYF. CDR3 coding DNA: TGTGCCAGCAGCAAACAACGCCTAGCGGGGCGTTTGTGCGAGCAGTACTTC. This chain joins TRBV21-1 and TRBJ2-7; the D call in the table, TRBD2, was not verified against the DNA. TRBV21-1 is a pseudogene. This CDR3 has 17 amino acids.

V and J are TRBV29-1 and TRBJ2-7, with TRBD1 matching 7 bases. CDR1 and CDR2 from the germline V gene are SQVTM and ANQGSEA. V dropped 2 bases and J dropped 3; count of bases not matched to a gene: 7. CDR3 length equals 14 residues. CDR3 nucleotide sequence: TGCAGCGTTGAAAGGGGACAGACATGCTACGAGCAGTACTTC. Translated, it gives CSVERGQTCYEQYF.

This clone appeared once. The J gene is TRBJ1-3, the V gene TRBV5-1, with 10 positions matching TRBD1. The germline V gene has CDR1 SGHRS and CDR2 YFSETQ. Trimming took 5 bases from V and 4 from J; bases not matched to a gene: 6. There are 15 residues in the CDR3. CDR3 DNA sequence: TGCGCCAGCAGTCATGACAGGGGGCCGGGAAACACCATATATTTT. Its translation: CASSHDRGPGNTIYF.

The chain recombines TRBV19 with TRBJ1-4; D is ambiguous. V lost 7 bases to trimming and J lost 3 bases, with 9 bases between them. CDR1 and CDR2 from the germline V gene are LNHDA and SQIVND (reference sequence). There are 13 residues in the CDR3. In nucleotides, the CDR3 is TGTGCCAGTACCGAAAGAGCTAATGAAAAACTGTTTTTT. Its protein product is CASTERANEKLFF.

This CDR3 is CASNRGNGYTF. The CDR3 DNA reads as TGTGCCAGCAATAGAGGGAATGGCTACACCTTC. This chain joins TRBV12-3 or TRBV12-4 and TRBJ1-2; the D is unclear. The CDR3 has 11 residues. The V and J ends lost 7 bases and 6 bases respectively, with 9 bases between them.

V usage is TRBV28 and J usage is TRBJ1-2; no firm D call. The CDR3 covers 12 residues. The germline V gene has CDR1 MDHEN and CDR2 SYDVKM. V lost 6 bases to trimming and J lost 8 bases, with 13 bases between them. This chain's CDR3 is CASSPIGGGYTF. In DNA form, the CDR3 reads TGTGCCAGCAGCCCGATAGGCGGCGGCTACACCTTC.

J is TRBJ1-6 and V is TRBV3-1 (or the pseudogene TRBV3-2); D may be TRBD1 (5 bases). Trimming removed 0 bases at V and 7 bases at J, with 10 bases between. Germline lookup yields CDR1 LGHDT and CDR2 YNNKEL (reference sequence). The CDR3 sequence is 15 residues long. The CDR3 spells CASSQDSGVNSPLHF. CDR3 coding DNA: TGTGCCAGCAGCCAAGATTCGGGGGTGAATTCACCCCTCCACTTT.

The chain carries TRBV5-1 and TRBJ1-4; D gene ambiguous. The germline V gene encodes CDR1 SGHRS and CDR2 YFSETQ. V dropped 0 bases and J dropped 5 bases, with 5 bases sitting between them. CDR3 length equals 13 residues. The CDR3 protein is CASSLGPNEKLFF. The CDR3 region has the DNA TGCGCCAGCAGCTTGGGGCCGAATGAAAAACTGTTTTTT.

The chain employs TRBV18 and TRBJ2-1; possibly TRBD2 for D (5 bases). The CDR3 contains 16 residues. V lost 0 bases to trimming and J lost 0 bases, with 9 bases between them. The V gene's germline CDR1 is KGHSH and CDR2 LQKENI. CDR3 in DNA: TGTGCCAGCTCACCACCCGGGGTCTACTCCTACAATGAGCAGTTCTTC. The encoded protein is CASSPPGVYSYNEQFF.

The gene calls are TRBV24-1 and TRBJ2-7, with a tentative D call TRBD2 (6 bases). CDR3 length: 15 residues. Germline V gene sequence: CDR1 KGHDR, CDR2 SFDVKD. V was cut by 5 bases and J by 5 bases, with 18 bases left in between. The CDR3 DNA reads TGTGCCACCAGTGGGGAGGCCGAGGGCCTCCACGAGCAGTACTTC. Protein sequence: CATSGEAEGLHEQYF.

The rearrangement joins TRBV28 to TRBJ2-1; 8 bases agree with TRBD2. The CDR3 is 17 amino acids. Germline CDR1 reads MDHEN; CDR2 reads SYDVKM. The trim removed 4 bases at V and 3 bases at J, leaving 11 bases unmatched. The CDR3 loop reads CASSSRSSGSYYNEQFF. DNA of the CDR3: TGTGCCAGCAGTTCCCGCTCAAGCGGGAGTTACTACAATGAGCAGTTCTTC.

This chain joins TRBV28 and TRBJ2-3, with 7 nucleotides matching TRBD2. The CDR3 runs to 14 residues. The junction had 5 bases not matched to a gene; V was cut back by 7 bases and J by 1 base. Germline lookup yields CDR1 MDHEN and CDR2 SYDVKM. The CDR3 spells CASTLTSGTDTQYF. CDR3 sequence (DNA): TGTGCCAGCACCCTAACTAGCGGCACAGATACGCAGTATTTT.

The chain is built from TRBV18 and TRBJ2-1; 10 bases match TRBD2. The germline V gene has CDR1 KGHSH and CDR2 LQKENI. Trimming took 3 bases from V and 5 from J; bases not matched to a gene: 7. The CDR3 consists of 16 residues. In DNA, the CDR3 is TGTGCCAGCTCACCCCAGGGACTAGCGAACGACAATGAGCAGTTCTTC. Translation: CASSPQGLANDNEQFF.

This clone appeared once. DNA of the CDR3: TGTGCCATCATGGGGACCGCGATCCAGGGGGCGACCTACGAGCAGTACTTC. It translates to CAIMGTAIQGATYEQYF. The V and J genes are TRBV10-3 and TRBJ2-7; 8 bases line up with TRBD1. This CDR3 has 17 amino acids. Germline V gene data show CDR1 as ENHRY and CDR2 as SYGVKD. Unmatched junction bases numbered 16, after V lost 7 bases and J lost 2 bases.